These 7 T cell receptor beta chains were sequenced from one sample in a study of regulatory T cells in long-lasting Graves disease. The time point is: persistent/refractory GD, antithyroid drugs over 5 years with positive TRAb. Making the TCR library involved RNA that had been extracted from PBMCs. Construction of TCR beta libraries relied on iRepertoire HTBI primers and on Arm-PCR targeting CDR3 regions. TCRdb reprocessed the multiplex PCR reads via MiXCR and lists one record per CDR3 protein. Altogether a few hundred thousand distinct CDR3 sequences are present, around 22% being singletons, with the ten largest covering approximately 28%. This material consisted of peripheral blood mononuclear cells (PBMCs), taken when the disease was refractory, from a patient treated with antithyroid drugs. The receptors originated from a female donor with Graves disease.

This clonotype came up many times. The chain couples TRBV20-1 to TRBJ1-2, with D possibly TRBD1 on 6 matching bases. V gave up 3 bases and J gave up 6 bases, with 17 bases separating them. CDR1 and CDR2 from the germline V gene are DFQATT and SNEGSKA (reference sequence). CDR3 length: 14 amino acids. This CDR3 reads CSASQPGQPHGYTF. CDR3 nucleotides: TGCAGTGCTAGCCAACCAGGACAGCCCCATGGCTACACCTTC.

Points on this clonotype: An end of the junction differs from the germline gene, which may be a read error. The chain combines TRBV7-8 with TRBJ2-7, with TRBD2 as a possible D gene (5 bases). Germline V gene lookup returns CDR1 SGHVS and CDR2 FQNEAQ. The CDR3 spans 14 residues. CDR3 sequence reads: CANSLALGDREQYF. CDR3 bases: TGTGCCAACAGCTTAGCGCTTGGGGATCGCGAGCAGTACTTC.

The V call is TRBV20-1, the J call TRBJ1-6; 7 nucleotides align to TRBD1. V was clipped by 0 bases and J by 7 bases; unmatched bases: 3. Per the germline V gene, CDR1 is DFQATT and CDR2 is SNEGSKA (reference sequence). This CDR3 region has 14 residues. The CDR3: CSARDDRVNSPLHF. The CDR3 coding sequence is TGCAGTGCTAGAGATGACAGGGTCAATTCACCCCTCCACTTT.

The CDR3 here is CASSGQGFYEQYF. The DNA for the CDR3 is TGTGCCAGTTCGGGACAGGGGTTCTACGAGCAGTACTTC. The chain links TRBV19 to TRBJ2-7, with TRBD1 matching 10 bases. CDR3 length equals 13 residues. CDR1 is LNHDA and CDR2 is SQIVND in the germline V gene (reference sequence). Germline trimming cut 8 bases from V and 3 bases from J; bases unmatched to any gene: 4.

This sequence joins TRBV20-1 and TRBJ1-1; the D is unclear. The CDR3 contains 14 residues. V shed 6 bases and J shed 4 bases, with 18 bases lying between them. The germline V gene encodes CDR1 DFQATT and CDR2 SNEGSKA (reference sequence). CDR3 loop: CSAPRLAGTTEAFF. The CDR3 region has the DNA TGCAGTGCGCCCCGTCTCGCAGGAACCACTGAAGCTTTCTTT.

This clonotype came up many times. The CDR3: CASSPRVSGTGEEKLFF. DNA of the CDR3: TGTGCCAGCTCACCGCGGGTATCCGGGACAGGGGAGGAAAAACTGTTTTTT. The chain links TRBV18 to TRBJ1-4, with 10 bases identical to TRBD1. Germline trimming cut 3 bases from V and 8 bases from J; bases unmatched to any gene: 12. This CDR3 has 17 amino acids. CDR1 KGHSH and CDR2 LQKENI come from the germline V gene.

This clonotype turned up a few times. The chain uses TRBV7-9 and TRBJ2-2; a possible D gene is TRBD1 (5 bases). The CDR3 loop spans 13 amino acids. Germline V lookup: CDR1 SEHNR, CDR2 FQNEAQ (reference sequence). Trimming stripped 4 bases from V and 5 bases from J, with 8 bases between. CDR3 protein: CASSSPGTGELFF. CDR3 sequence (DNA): TGTGCCAGCAGCTCCCCAGGGACCGGGGAGCTGTTTTTT.